This entry features one T cell receptor beta chain sequence. V lost 7 bases, J lost 1 base, and 9 bases lay in between. CDR1 is SNHLY, CDR2 FYNNEI, per germline. The CDR3 runs to 13 residues. TCR beta chains were sequenced at survey level with immunoSEQ. The protocol was immunoSEQ multiplex PCR, while the TCRdb copy is restricted to in-frame clones and leaves out a portion. This table has 60,000 to 85,000 clones, just under 95% appearing once. What was sequenced was PBMCs. The receptor comes from a man in his forties with rheumatoid arthritis. The V gene is TRBV2, the J gene TRBJ2-3; the D is unclear. CDR3 sequence reads: CASNEWGTDTQYF. Written as DNA, the CDR3 is TGTGCCAGCAATGAGTGGGGCACAGATACGCAGTATTTT.